This is a list of T cell receptor beta chains from one sample in a study of blood T cell repertoires in COVID-19. Produced via immunoSEQ multiplex PCR; TCRdb's table is partial and in-frame only. The sample has a few hundred thousand clones, 87% seen once; the top ten hold approximately 6%. The sequenced sample consisted of PBMCs or T cells enriched from blood (not recorded which). The receptor source for this set is a woman in her 30s who had recovered from COVID-19. CDR3s include the opening cysteine and the closing phenylalanine or tryptophan. The D gene is left open where the match is weak. Not every row has a clone size; where given, it reads once, few, many or a size class.

>TRBJ2-2|.|.|TRBV6-5
CASRSSNTGELFF
TGTGCCAGCAGGTCATCGAACACCGGGGAGCTGTTTTTT
>TRBJ1-5|.|.|TRBV11-2
CASSLDGNQPQHF
TGTGCCAGCAGCTTAGACGGGAATCAGCCCCAGCATTTT
>TRBJ2-5|TRBD1|.|TRBV27
CASRPTGGLGGTQYF
TGTGCCAGCAGACCCACAGGGGGTTTGGGGGGGACCCAGTACTTC
>TRBJ1-6|.|.|TRBV1
CTSSHGGAGGMDSPLHF
TGCACCAGCAGCCATGGAGGGGCAGGGGGCATGGATTCACCCCTCCACTTT
>TRBJ1-5|.|.|TRBV30
CAWDSQVGQPQHF
TGTGCCTGGGACTCACAGGTTGGACAGCCCCAGCATTTT
>TRBJ1-2|.|few|TRBV6-1
CASSEAVQGLGGYTF
TGTGCCAGCAGTGAAGCGGTACAGGGATTGGGGGGCTACACCTTC
>TRBJ1-2|TRBD1|.|TRBV7-9
CASSLGTVYGYTF
TGTGCCAGCAGTTTAGGGACAGTCTATGGCTACACCTTC
>TRBJ1-2|.|.|TRBV15
CATSRGNTGYGYTF
TGTGCCACCAGCAGGGGGAATACAGGCTATGGCTACACCTTC
>TRBJ2-5|TRBD2|.|TRBV6-2/TRBV6-3
CASSGASGGPKGSQYF
TGTGCCAGCAGCGGAGCTAGCGGGGGCCCTAAGGGAAGCCAGTACTTC
>TRBJ1-1|TRBD1|.|TRBV3-1/TRBV3-2
CASSPPILGDRGGGKNEAFF
TGTGCCAGCAGCCCTCCTATTCTCGGGGACAGGGGAGGGGGAAAAAATGAAGCTTTCTTT
>TRBJ1-2|.|.|TRBV14
CASSQGSRFYGYTF
TGTGCCAGCAGCCAAGGGTCCAGATTCTATGGCTACACCTTC
>TRBJ1-2|.|few|TRBV25-1
CASSPGAGYTF
TGTGCCAGCAGCCCGGGAGCCGGCTACACCTTC
>TRBJ1-2|TRBD1|.|TRBV5-1
CASLPDRGPNYGYTF
TGCGCCAGCCTCCCGGACAGGGGGCCTAACTATGGCTACACCTTC
>TRBJ2-7|.|.|TRBV7-9
CASSAGQGINYEQYF
TGTGCCAGCAGCGCTGGACAAGGGATTAACTACGAGCAGTACTTC
>TRBJ2-7|.|.|TRBV3-1/TRBV3-2
CASSQARERREQYF
TGTGCCAGCAGCCAAGCCCGAGAGAGGCGCGAGCAGTACTTC
>TRBJ1-6|.|.|TRBV5-4
CASSLRGTHSPLHF
TGTGCCAGCAGCTTGCGGGGAACCCATTCACCCCTCCACTTT
>TRBJ1-5|TRBD1|.|TRBV12-3/TRBV12-4
CASSYRGQPQHF
TGTGCCAGCAGCTACAGGGGTCAGCCCCAGCATTTT
>TRBJ1-2|.|once|TRBV6-2/TRBV6-3
CASSYSRVNYGYTF
TGTGCCAGCAGTTACTCGCGGGTTAACTATGGCTACACCTTC
>TRBJ1-2|.|.|TRBV27
CASSLRGGLGGYTF
TGTGCCAGCAGTTTACGTGGAGGGCTCGGAGGCTACACCTTC
>TRBJ2-7|TRBD2|.|TRBV29-1
CSVGTGGLYEQYF
TGCAGCGTTGGTACGGGGGGGCTGTACGAGCAGTACTTC
>TRBJ1-5|.|.|TRBV12-3/TRBV12-4
CASSLGDQPQHF
TGTGCCAGCAGTTTAGGAGATCAGCCCCAGCATTTT
>TRBJ1-5|TRBD1|.|TRBV7-2
CASSLGGRGLGLSNQPQHF
TGTGCCAGCAGCTTAGGGGGCAGGGGGTTAGGATTAAGCAATCAGCCCCAGCATTTT
>TRBJ2-7|.|.|TRBV19
CASSWRAGYEQYF
TGTGCCAGTAGTTGGAGGGCAGGCTACGAGCAGTACTTC
>TRBJ1-2|TRBD1|.|TRBV6-5
CASRTGTGVSYGYTF
TGTGCCAGCAGGACCGGGACAGGGGTATCCTATGGCTACACCTTC